This is a list of T cell receptor beta chains from one sample in a study of cytomegalovirus exposure and HLA in healthy donors. Here immunoSEQ multiplex PCR was the method, and the copy in TCRdb shows in-frame clones only, minus some. The data contain 100,000 to 150,000 clones, around 82% of them singletons. The sample consisted of PBMCs. These receptors all come from a man aged 30-40 years in good health and CMV-seropositive. Both conserved end residues are part of each CDR3. Each record gives: clone size, J gene, D gene, V gene, CDR3 DNA, CDR3 protein. The D gene is left open where the match is weak. Only some rows state a clone size, as once, few, many or a class for expanded clones.

.,TRBJ1-1,.,TRBV29-1,TGCAGCGTTGCGCAGGTCCGCACTGAAGCTTTCTTT,CSVAQVRTEAFF
once,TRBJ2-2,.,TRBV7-2,TGTGCCAGCAGCCAGAACGGGAGAAACGGGGAGCTGTTTTTT,CASSQNGRNGELFF
once,TRBJ1-3,TRBD1,TRBV14,TGTGCCAGCAGCCGCAACAGGGGGCCTGGAAACACCATATATTTT,CASSRNRGPGNTIYF
.,TRBJ2-5,TRBD1,TRBV6-5,TGTGCCAGCAGGGGGACAGGAAAAGAGACCCAGTACTTC,CASRGTGKETQYF
.,TRBJ1-2,.,TRBV21-1,TGTGCCCCGACCGATATAAAGGGCAGGACAGGGGCCCGGGGCTACACCTTC,CAPTDIKGRTGARGYTF
.,TRBJ1-4,TRBD1,TRBV6-8,TGTGCCAGCAGTTACTCGGGGGACAGGGTTATTTTCAATCGATCGAATGAAAAACTGTTTTTT,CASSYSGDRVIFNRSNEKLFF
.,TRBJ2-3,.,TRBV7-6,TGTGCCAGCACTCTAAGGGGGGGAGATACGCAGTATTTT,CASTLRGGDTQYF
few,TRBJ2-5,TRBD2,TRBV12-5,TGTGCTAGTGGTCAACGACTAGCGGGAGCGGAGACCCAGTACTTC,CASGQRLAGAETQYF
.,TRBJ1-1,TRBD1,TRBV6-1,TGTGCCAGCAGTGTGGGCGGAATGGGGGGACAGCAGGCTTTCTTT,CASSVGGMGGQQAFF
.,TRBJ2-3,TRBD2,TRBV7-2,TGTGCCAGCAGCCTAGGACTAGCGGGAGCCACTAGCACAGATACGCAGTATTTT,CASSLGLAGATSTDTQYF
.,TRBJ2-2,.,TRBV7-9,TGTGCCAGCAGCTCAAACACCGGGGAGCTGTTTTTT,CASSSNTGELFF